This T cell receptor beta chain is from a study of shared clonotypes between healthy human individuals (dated by TCRdb to 2020 to 2022). Regarding the research as a whole: Three men and a couple of women, aged 18 to 49 years, made up the cohort. For each donor, CD4 naive and CD4 memory were each given three plates, CD8 naive was given two plates, and CD8 memory was given one plate. The study deeply sequenced blood TCR repertoires of five healthy adults to estimate repertoire size and the extent of clonotype sharing between individuals. To increase sequencing depth and limit assay-specific biases, different laboratories used diverse techniques to prepare libraries and sequence TCR repertoires. Between about 0.9 and 8.9 billion PBMCs per donor were obtained by leukapheresis. Points the paper makes about the study in general: Rarefaction of sorted-subset datasets indicated incomplete sequencing despite the large sequencing depth. Because the study included a small number of donors, the genetic and exposure-history diversity represented was limited. Estimated clonotype richness was generally larger for naive than for memory subsets. Sampling was restricted to blood, and TCR repertoires in tissues likely differ from the TCR repertoires found in blood. Roughly 5% of naive CD4, 3% to 4% of naive CD8, roughly 2.4% of memory CD4, and 0.4% of memory CD8 clonotypes were shared across a few donors. Based on pairwise subsampling, the degree of clonotype sharing among donors was expected to be affected by sequencing depth. Clonotypes shared by all four sorted-subset donors showed higher generation probabilities than non-shared clonotypes.

Remarks on this clone: It lacks a known antigen. Germline is not matched at one junction end, which may reflect a read error.

Using the deep immunoSEQ assay, TCR CDR3 regions were amplified from genomic DNA by multiplex PCR. Genomic DNA extracted from each cell subset was distributed evenly over all wells of several immunoSEQ 96-well plates, and each plate served as one replicate. For sorted subsets, 150 to 250 ng genomic DNA, equal to 30,000 to 35,000 T cell genomes, was loaded into each replicate PCR. Purified libraries were quantified with a Qubit 3.0 fluorometer, sized on a Bioanalyzer 2100, and re-quantified with the KAPA Library Quantification kit. Every immunoSEQ 96-well plate was sequenced on a dedicated single-read 150-cycle Illumina NextSeq 550 flow cell. As for the original processing: The immunoSEQ output contained only junctional sequences without quality scores, so filtering could not match that applied to full-length reads. To assign V/J genes and CDR3, sequences were annotated using PyIR, a Python wrapper for IgBLAST v1.9, with IMGT germline references. Any read was removed if the V/J assignment was weak (E-value above 1e-6), the CDR3 was missing, or the read contained stop codons, out-of-frame junctions, or ambiguous translated residues. V3J clonotypes were defined by identical inferred V gene, J gene, and CDR3 amino acid sequence. The percentage overlap between two repertoires was calculated by dividing the number of shared unique clonotypes by the size of the smaller repertoire. RTK rarefaction, the Chao1 estimator, and Recon v2.1 estimates of unobserved clonotypes were used to assess repertoire richness. Generation probabilities were computed with OLGA for all TCRbeta clonotypes obtained by the gDNA method from four donors. The clones in this table, taken by TCRdb from immuneACCESS, are in-frame only. Not every clone is retained; where verified, under half of the shortfall comes from an unresolved V gene, and the cause of the rest is unknown. V, J and clone size were drawn from that table, and D and trimming were deduced from the DNA. This sample has roughly 1 million clones in its table, and roughly 80% of those were observed once. The biggest ten clones account for roughly 1.4% of the sample.

Healthy HIV-negative adults with no recently reported acute infections or vaccinations were included as donors. Every donor was a Caucasian adult residing in Nashville, Tennessee, USA. CD4+ T cells were enriched by magnetic negative selection, after which naive cells were positively selected on CD45RA and the negative fraction was taken as the memory subset. Blood was obtained by leukapheresis, after which PBMCs were separated by Ficoll-Histopaque density gradient centrifugation and cryopreserved in liquid nitrogen vapor phase. Analytical flow cytometry was used to check the purity and quantity of each magnetically sorted T cell population. From each sorted fraction, genomic DNA was isolated and quantified by UV absorbance on a Nanodrop 2000c. The TCR was taken from a man between 18 and 29 years old in good health. The specimen was memory CD4+ T cells sorted from blood. The sample's cell subset or site label, decoded: CD45RA-negative fraction.

The nucleotide sequence reads as follows: TGTGCTAGCAGCTATAACAGGGGTTACGAGCAGTACTTC. The translation is CASSYNRGYEQYF. This chain joins TRBV7-7 to TRBJ2-7, and 7 bases in between align with TRBD1. The germline V gene (reference sequence) supplies CDR1 SSHAT and CDR2 FNYEAQ. The CDR3 has 13 amino acids, counting the end cysteine and phenylalanine. Only the CDR3 DNA is retained, 39 bases long and in frame from the first base.